The 9 T cell receptor beta chains reported below all come from one sample, sequenced in a study of radiation and T cells in renal cell carcinoma. Time point of the sample: blood 4 weeks post-SBRT, at nephrectomy. As for treatment: 15 Gy SBRT to primary tumor, nephrectomy 4 weeks later. Data came from immunoSEQ multiplex PCR; TCRdb stores just in-frame clones and leaves some out. The repertoire holds just over 95,000 clones, 65% to 90% seen once, with about 7.2% in the top ten. Material: blood, obtained from a patient whose treatment included radiotherapy and nephrectomy. The source is a man in his sixties with renal cell carcinoma.

The chain combines TRBV28 with TRBJ2-7; TRBD1 agrees at 10 bases. The germline CDR1 and CDR2 sequences are MDHEN and SYDVKM. The CDR3 sequence is 13 residues long. Trimming cost V 10 bases and J 5 bases; bases outside gene matches: 8. The CDR3 region is CATRTGGRDEQYF. DNA for the CDR3: TGTGCCACGAGGACAGGGGGAAGAGACGAGCAGTACTTC. Complete variable domain (other parts from reference TRBV28 and TRBJ2-7): DVKVTQSSRYLVKRTGEKVFLECVQDMDHENMFWYRQDPGLGLRLIYFSYDVKMKEKGDIPEGYSVSREKKERFSLILESASTNQTSMYLCATRTGGRDEQYFGPGTRLTVT.

This clone has only a few counts. The chain combines TRBV5-1 with TRBJ2-7; D possibly uses TRBD1 or TRBD2 (6 bases each). This CDR3 region has 14 residues. V lost 0 bases, J lost 5 bases, and 12 bases lay in between. CDR1 is SGHRS and CDR2 is YFSETQ in the germline V gene. CDR3 region: CASSLERGVDEQYF. In nucleotides, the CDR3 is TGCGCCAGCAGCTTGGAAAGGGGGGTGGACGAGCAGTACTTC. Supplemented by reference TRBV5-1 and TRBJ2-7, the full variable domain reads KAGVTQTPRYLIKTRGQQVTLSCSPISGHRSVSWYQQTPGQGLQFLFEYFSETQRNKGNFPGRFSGRQFSNSRSEMNVSTLELGDSALYLCASSLERGVDEQYFGPGTRLTVT.

This CDR3 reads CASGQGTLNEKLFF. In DNA, the CDR3 is TGTGCCTCTGGACAGGGGACACTTAATGAAAAACTGTTTTTT. The V and J genes are TRBV30 and TRBJ1-4, with 9 bases that match TRBD1. V trimming: 7 bases; J trimming: 4 bases; junction bases outside the gene matches: 7. The CDR3 extends over 14 amino acids. Germline V lookup: CDR1 GTSNPN, CDR2 SVGIG (reference sequence).

V usage is TRBV19 and J usage is TRBJ2-7; a possible D gene is TRBD2 (5 bases). Germline V lookup: CDR1 LNHDA, CDR2 SQIVND (reference sequence). V lost 3 bases and J 8 bases, leaving 8 bases between the germline ends. The CDR3 spans 11 residues. The CDR3 DNA reads TGTGCCAGTAGTATGGAGGAGAAGCAGTACTTC. Protein: CASSMEEKQYF.

This chain connects TRBV19 to TRBJ2-7; D gene uncertain. The CDR3 covers 14 residues. V was clipped by 1 base and J by 6 bases, with 13 bases between them. Per the germline V gene, CDR1 is LNHDA and CDR2 is SQIVND (reference sequence). The DNA for the CDR3 is TGTGCCAGTAGTATAGGGAGCAGGTTGGGCGAGCAGTACTTC. It encodes CASSIGSRLGEQYF.

The chain carries TRBV5-1 and TRBJ1-5, with 12 bases matching TRBD1. CDR1 and CDR2 from the germline V gene are SGHRS and YFSETQ. This CDR3 has 15 residues. With V trimmed by 4 bases and J by 7 bases, 6 bases remained unmatched. The CDR3 DNA sequence: TGCGCCAGCAGCCCGGGACAGGGGGCCCGCCAGCCCCAGCATTTT. It translates to CASSPGQGARQPQHF. Complete variable domain (other parts from reference TRBV5-1 and TRBJ1-5): KAGVTQTPRYLIKTRGQQVTLSCSPISGHRSVSWYQQTPGQGLQFLFEYFSETQRNKGNFPGRFSGRQFSNSRSEMNVSTLELGDSALYLCASSPGQGARQPQHFGDGTRLSIL.

J is TRBJ2-7 and V is TRBV6-4; D is uncertain. With 2 bases removed from V and 4 bases from J, the gap between germline ends came to 3 bases. The CDR3 runs 11 residues. Germline V lookup: CDR1 MRHNA, CDR2 SNTAGT. DNA for the CDR3: TGTGCCAGCAGTGACAGATACGAGCAGTACTTC. It codes for CASSDRYEQYF.

A single count supports this clone. V is TRBV25-1 and J is TRBJ2-3; D not certain. V was clipped by 1 base and J by 5 bases, with 10 bases between them. Looked up from germline, CDR1 is MGHDK and CDR2 is SYGVNS. This CDR3 region has 14 residues. CDR3 sequence reads: CASSEFGRRDTQYF. DNA for the CDR3: TGTGCCAGCAGTGAATTTGGGCGAAGAGATACGCAGTATTTT.

The rearrangement uses TRBV18 and TRBJ2-6; D ambiguous. V lost 3 bases and J 0 bases, leaving 6 bases between the germline ends. The CDR3 is 15 amino acids. Germline lookup yields CDR1 KGHSH and CDR2 LQKENI. Here the CDR3 reads CASSPGVSGANVLTF. DNA for the CDR3: TGTGCCAGCTCACCTGGTGTCTCTGGGGCCAACGTCCTGACTTTC.